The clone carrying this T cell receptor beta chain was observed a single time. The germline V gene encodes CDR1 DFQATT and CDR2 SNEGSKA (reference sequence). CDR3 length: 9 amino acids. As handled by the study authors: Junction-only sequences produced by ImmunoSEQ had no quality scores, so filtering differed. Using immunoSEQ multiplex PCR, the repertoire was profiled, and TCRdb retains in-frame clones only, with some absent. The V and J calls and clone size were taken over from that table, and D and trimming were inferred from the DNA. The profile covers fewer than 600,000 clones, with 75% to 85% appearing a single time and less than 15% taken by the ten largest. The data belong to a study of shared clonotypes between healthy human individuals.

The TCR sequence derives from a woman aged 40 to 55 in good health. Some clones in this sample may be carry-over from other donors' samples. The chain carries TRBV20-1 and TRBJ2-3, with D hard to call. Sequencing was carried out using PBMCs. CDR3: CRTETTQYF. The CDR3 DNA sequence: TGCAGAACGGAGACTACGCAGTATTTT.